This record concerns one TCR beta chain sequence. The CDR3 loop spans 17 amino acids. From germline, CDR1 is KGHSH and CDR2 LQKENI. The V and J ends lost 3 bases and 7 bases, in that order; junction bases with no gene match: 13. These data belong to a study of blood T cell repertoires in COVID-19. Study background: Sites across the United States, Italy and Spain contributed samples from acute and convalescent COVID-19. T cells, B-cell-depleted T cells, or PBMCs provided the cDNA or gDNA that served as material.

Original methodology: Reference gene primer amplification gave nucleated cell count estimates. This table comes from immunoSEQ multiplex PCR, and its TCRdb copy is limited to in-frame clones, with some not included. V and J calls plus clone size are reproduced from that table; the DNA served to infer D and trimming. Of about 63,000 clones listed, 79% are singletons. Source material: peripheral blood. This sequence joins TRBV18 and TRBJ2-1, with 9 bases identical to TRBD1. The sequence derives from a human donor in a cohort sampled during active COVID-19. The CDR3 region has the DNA TGTGCCAGCTCACCTGCTTTACAGGGGGCAACTTCTAATGAGCAGTTCTTC. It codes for CASSPALQGATSNEQFF.